A selection of T cell receptor beta chains follows, all from one sample in a study of PD-1 blockade in classical Hodgkin lymphoma. TCRdb's copy holds only in-frame clones and misses some; the assay was immunoSEQ multiplex PCR. The sample lists almost 100,000 clones, roughly 92% seen once, with roughly 2.8% in the top ten. Material: peripheral blood mononuclear cells (PBMCs), obtained at baseline. The receptors were sampled from a human donor with classical Hodgkin lymphoma. Each CDR3 is given with its conserved first and last residue. The D gene is left open where the match is weak. Where a row states a size, it is once, few, many or the class of an expanded clone; other rows omit it.

>-|TRBV1|TRBJ2-7|-
CTSSPAKAQYF
TGCACCAGCAGCCCGGCCAAAGCGCAGTACTTC
>TRBD1|TRBV10-1|TRBJ1-1|-
CASSPSGQGKVTEAFF
TGCGCCAGCAGCCCCAGCGGACAGGGGAAGGTCACTGAAGCTTTCTTT
>TRBD1|TRBV27|TRBJ1-1|few
CASSRDRGVNTEAFF
TGTGCCAGCAGTCGGGACAGGGGGGTGAACACTGAAGCTTTCTTT
>TRBD1|TRBV18|TRBJ1-4|-
CASSPRDRPEEKLFF
TGTGCCAGCTCACCACGGGACAGGCCGGAGGAAAAACTGTTTTTT
>TRBD1|TRBV28|TRBJ1-1|-
CASRPGGNTEAFF
TGTGCCAGCAGGCCAGGGGGGAACACTGAAGCTTTCTTT
>-|TRBV5-1|TRBJ1-3|-
CASSPDGLSGNTIYF
TGCGCCAGCAGCCCGGACGGGCTCTCTGGAAACACCATATATTTT
>-|TRBV30|TRBJ1-1|-
CAWGTLNTEAFF
TGTGCCTGGGGGACGTTGAACACTGAAGCTTTCTTT
>TRBD2|TRBV7-8|TRBJ2-7|-
CASSLTNGLELF
TGTGCCAGCAGCTTAACGAATGGACTAGAGTTATTC
>TRBD2|TRBV7-2|TRBJ2-7|-
CASSPTGLAGSRKYF
TGTGCCAGCAGCCCAACCGGGTTAGCGGGATCCCGCAAGTACTTC
>-|TRBV28|TRBJ2-6|-
CASKGHRSGANVLTF
TGTGCCAGCAAGGGACACCGCTCTGGGGCCAACGTCCTGACTTTC